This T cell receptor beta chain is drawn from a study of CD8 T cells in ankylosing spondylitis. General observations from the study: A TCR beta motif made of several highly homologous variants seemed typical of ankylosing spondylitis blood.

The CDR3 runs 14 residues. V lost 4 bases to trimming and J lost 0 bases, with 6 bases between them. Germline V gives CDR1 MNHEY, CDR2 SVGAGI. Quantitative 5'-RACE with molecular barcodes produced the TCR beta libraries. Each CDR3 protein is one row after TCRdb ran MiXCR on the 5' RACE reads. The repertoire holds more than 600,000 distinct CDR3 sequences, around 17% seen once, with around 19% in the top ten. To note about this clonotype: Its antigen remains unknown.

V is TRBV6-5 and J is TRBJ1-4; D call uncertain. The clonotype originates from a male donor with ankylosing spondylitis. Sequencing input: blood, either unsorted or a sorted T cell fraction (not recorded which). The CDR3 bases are TGTGCCAGCAGTTCGTCCGCAACTAATGAAAAACTGTTTTTT. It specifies CASSSSATNEKLFF.